The sequence of this T cell receptor beta chain was determined in a study of radiation and T cells in renal cell carcinoma. Study background: Nephrectomy followed 15 Gy stereotactic body radiation by 4 weeks. Study-level points and caveats: Top tumor clonotypes rose in blood 2 weeks post-radiation, then contracted.

Method: immunoSEQ multiplex PCR; TCRdb's copy keeps in-frame clones and lacks some. The table shows 100,000 to 150,000 clones, with 70% to 90% occurring only once. The ends were cut back, 5 bases at V and 4 bases at J, with 17 bases in the middle. Germline loops: CDR1 LNHDA, CDR2 SQIVND (reference sequence). CDR3 length: 15 residues. Time point of the sample: blood 2 weeks post-SBRT. Treatment given: 15 Gy SBRT to primary tumor, nephrectomy 4 weeks later. A remark on this clone: Its specificity is unknown.

The chain joins TRBV19 to TRBJ2-5, with D perhaps given as TRBD1 or TRBD2 (6 bases each). This clonotype was sampled from an older woman with renal cell carcinoma. The starting material was blood, obtained from a patient whose treatment included radiotherapy and nephrectomy. The CDR3 sequence is CASSRGSGVRETQYF. The CDR3 nucleotides are TGTGCCAGTAGTCGGGGGTCAGGGGTACGAGAGACCCAGTACTTC.